This T cell receptor (beta chain) was captured by sequencing in a study of breast tumors, draining lymph nodes, adjacent tissues. Axillary draining lymph nodes of breast cancer patients supplied the node samples. This clonotype was observed many times. Antigen specificity is unknown. TCRdb re-called the multiplex PCR reads with MiXCR, one entry per CDR3 protein. This table holds about 110,000 distinct CDR3 sequences, more than 30% found once. Findings and caveats of the study: That most tumor T cells come from lymph nodes remained unproven.

This TCR was recovered from a female donor with breast cancer. Some clones in this sample may be carry-over from other donors' samples. Material for sequencing was axillary lymph node tissue.

The CDR3 DNA is TGTGCCAGCAGCTTCTCCGGGACAGGTTATGGCTACACCTTC. Its protein is CASSFSGTGYGYTF. The rearrangement links TRBV7-2 to TRBJ1-2, with 8 bases identical to TRBD1. The J segment lost 5 bases and the V segment lost 3 bases, leaving 5 bases of the junction unmatched. This CDR3 has 14 amino acids. The germline V gene encodes CDR1 SGHTA and CDR2 FQGNSA.